The 30 T cell receptor beta chains below were found in one sample sequenced in a study of T cells in Graves' hyperthyroidism and ophthalmopathy. RNA transcripts were the template for amplifying TCR beta CDR3 regions. In the first-round RT-PCR of the TCR CDR3, the HTBI primer set was used. TCRdb fed the multiplex PCR reads into MiXCR, producing one record per CDR3 protein. In the table there are 640,000 or so distinct CDR3 sequences, about 15% of which are singletons. Specimen: blood. These receptors all come from a woman in her thirties or forties with Graves' ophthalmopathy.

This clonotype was counted a few times. The rearrangement links TRBV3-1 to TRBJ2-7, with 9 nucleotides matching TRBD2. Germline loops: CDR1 LGHDT, CDR2 YNNKEL (reference sequence). J was trimmed by 3 bases and V by 5 bases; bases with no gene match: 8. This CDR3 spans 15 amino acids. CDR3 bases: TGTGCCAGCAGCTCAACTAGCGGGTCCATCTACGAGCAGTACTTC. This translates into CASSSTSGSIYEQYF.

This clonotype has a count of ten or more. V is TRBV6-2 or TRBV6-3 and J is TRBJ2-5; the D gene is possibly TRBD2 (5 bases). The V gene's germline CDR1 is MNHEY and CDR2 SVGEGT. The CDR3 runs to 14 residues. V shed 2 bases and J shed 5 bases, with 12 bases lying between them. The CDR3 spells CASSYRRPGETQYF. In nucleotides, the CDR3 is TGTGCCAGCAGTTACCGACGCCCGGGGGAGACCCAGTACTTC.

This clonotype showed up many times. The rearrangement links TRBV10-3 to TRBJ1-5; D not resolved. The CDR3 covers 15 residues. V dropped 1 base and J dropped 0 bases, with 7 bases sitting between them. Germline V gene data show CDR1 as ENHRY and CDR2 as SYGVKD. The CDR3 is CAISELPASNQPQHF. The CDR3 nucleotides read TGTGCCATCAGTGAGTTGCCAGCTAGCAATCAGCCCCAGCATTTT.

This clonotype was picked up many times. The chain links TRBV28 to TRBJ2-2, with 9 nucleotides matching TRBD1. The CDR3 length is 15 residues. Germline V gives CDR1 MDHEN, CDR2 SYDVKM. The V gene end was trimmed by 2 bases and the J gene end by 10 bases; junction bases not matched to a gene: 8. DNA of the CDR3: TGTGCCAGCAGTTTAGTGGGACAGGGAAAAGAGGAGCTGTTTTTT. Residues: CASSLVGQGKEELFF.

This clonotype has only a few counts. J is TRBJ2-7 and V is TRBV7-9; tentatively, D is TRBD2 (6 bases). Per germline, CDR1 SEHNR and CDR2 FQNEAQ (reference sequence). V was cut by 1 base and J by 4 bases, with 14 bases left in between. The CDR3 sequence is 15 residues long. The CDR3 nucleotides are TGTGCCAGCAGCTTAGGGGGAGGAGGGATTTACGAGCAGTACTTC. Protein: CASSLGGGGIYEQYF.

This clonotype was seen at least ten times. The rearrangement joins TRBV12-3 or TRBV12-4 to TRBJ1-1; 7 nucleotides agree with TRBD1. The CDR3 totals 14 residues. V lost 3 bases to trimming and J lost 5 bases; unmatched junction nucleotides: 6. The CDR3 DNA reads TGTGCCAGCAGTTTCAGACAGGGTTCTACTGAAGCTTTCTTT. Encoded protein: CASSFRQGSTEAFF.

This clonotype was recorded at least ten times. The V gene is TRBV6-5, the J gene TRBJ2-7; 11 bases match TRBD2. The germline V gene encodes CDR1 MNHEY and CDR2 SVGAGI. V lost 4 bases and J lost 4; bases outside the gene matches: 6. The CDR3 covers 15 residues. The CDR3 loop is CASSSWTSGFYEQYF. The CDR3 bases are TGTGCCAGCAGTTCTTGGACTAGCGGGTTTTACGAGCAGTACTTC.

CDR3 residues: CASSPLRDRNTGELFF. The CDR3 coding sequence is TGTGCCAGCAGCCCTCTCCGGGACAGAAACACCGGGGAGCTGTTTTTT. The V and J genes are TRBV6-1 and TRBJ2-2; 7 bases align to TRBD1. V was pared by 6 bases and J by 2 bases, with 9 bases of the junction left unmatched. The CDR3 consists of 16 residues. Germline V lookup: CDR1 MNHNS, CDR2 SASEGT.

This clonotype was detected ten times or more. The chain combines TRBV19 with TRBJ2-7; D is undetermined. V dropped 1 base and J dropped 6 bases, with 10 bases sitting between them. Germline V lookup: CDR1 LNHDA, CDR2 SQIVND (reference sequence). CDR3 length: 13 residues. The CDR3, as DNA: TGTGCCAGTAGTATAGTGGCGGAGAGCGAGCAGTACTTC. This encodes CASSIVAESEQYF.

This clonotype was recorded many times. The rearrangement uses TRBV10-3 and TRBJ2-7; TRBD2 might be the D (6 bases). CDR1 and CDR2 (germline): ENHRY, SYGVKD. CDR3 size: 13 residues. Trimming shortened V by 3 bases and J by 3 bases, and 9 bases separated the two germline ends. CDR3 DNA: TGTGCCATCAGTGAAATGGGGGGCTACGAGCAGTACTTC. It is translated as CAISEMGGYEQYF.

The chain couples TRBV4-1 to TRBJ2-1, with 9 bases matching TRBD2. Losses at the gene ends were 4 bases for V and 9 bases for J; bases not matched to a gene: 13. This CDR3 has 16 residues. Looked up from germline, CDR1 is MGHRA and CDR2 is YSYEKL. CDR3 sequence (DNA): TGCGCCAGCAGCCCTCGGAGAAGCGGGAGGACAATTGAGCAGTTCTTC. It encodes CASSPRRSGRTIEQFF.

This clonotype was seen only a few times. Written as DNA, the CDR3 is TGCAGTGCTAGAGATGGGGTGAGCGGTACCTACGAGCAGTACTTC. This translates into CSARDGVSGTYEQYF. The chain couples TRBV20-1 to TRBJ2-7; D possibly corresponds to TRBD2 (5 bases). The germline V gene encodes CDR1 DFQATT and CDR2 SNEGSKA (reference sequence). Trimming stripped 0 bases from V and 2 bases from J, with 14 bases between. The CDR3 is 15 residues long.

This clonotype occurred many times. The V call is TRBV6-5, the J call TRBJ2-5; 12 positions match TRBD2. This CDR3 is built from 17 residues. Germline values: CDR1 MNHEY, CDR2 SVGAGI. Trimming at V came to 2 bases and at J to 5 bases, leaving 9 bases not matched to a gene. CDR3 in DNA: TGTGCCAGCAGTTACAAACCGACTAGCGGGAGTGAGGAGACCCAGTACTTC. It yields the protein CASSYKPTSGSEETQYF.

The CDR3 here is CASSQEGQGYVTGELFF. The CDR3 region has the DNA TGTGCCAGCAGCCAAGAGGGACAGGGGTACGTCACCGGGGAGCTGTTTTTT. V and J are TRBV3-1 and TRBJ2-2, with TRBD1 matching 10 bases. Germline assignment: CDR1 LGHDT and CDR2 YNNKEL (reference sequence). V gave up 0 bases and J gave up 4 bases; unmatched junction bases: 5. CDR3 size: 17 residues. Full variable domain (remainder filled in from reference TRBV3-1 and TRBJ2-2): DTAVSQTPKYLVTQMGNDKSIKCEQNLGHDTMYWYKQDSKKFLKIMFSYNNKELIINETVPNRFSPKSPDKAHLNLHINSLELGDSAVYFCASSQEGQGYVTGELFFGEGSRLTVL.

Only a few counts were recorded for this clonotype. The chain has TRBV27 and TRBJ2-7, with D perhaps TRBD2 (6 bases). Trimming cost V 8 bases and J 0 bases, with 11 bases left between them. This CDR3 spans 13 amino acids. Germline CDR1 and CDR2: MNHEY and SMNVEV (reference sequence). The CDR3 sequence: CASGGLSSYEQYF. The DNA of the CDR3 is TGTGCCAGCGGGGGACTGAGCTCCTACGAGCAGTACTTC.

This clonotype was seen many times. The chain combines TRBV5-1 with TRBJ2-7; D is possibly TRBD2 (6 bases). Between the trimmed V and J ends, which lost 0 bases and 5 bases, there was a span of 15 bases. Per germline, CDR1 SGHRS and CDR2 YFSETQ. This CDR3 region has 15 residues. CDR3 in amino acids: CASSLGDFTTHEQYF. The CDR3 DNA follows: TGCGCCAGCAGCTTGGGGGACTTTACAACCCACGAGCAGTACTTC.

There are many counts of this clonotype. Here the CDR3 reads CASRGDSGRANEQYF. CDR3 nucleotide sequence: TGTGCCAGCAGAGGCGATAGCGGGAGGGCCAACGAGCAGTACTTC. V gene TRBV6-2 or TRBV6-3 combines with J gene TRBJ2-7, with TRBD2 matching over 11 bases. CDR1 MNHEY and CDR2 SVGEGT come from the germline V gene. The CDR3 runs 15 residues. V was clipped by 6 bases and J by 5 bases; unmatched bases: 9.

This clonotype was detected ten times or more. This rearrangement joins TRBV25-1 to TRBJ2-7; D may correspond to TRBD1 or TRBD2 (6 bases each). Germline CDR1 reads MGHDK; CDR2 reads SYGVNS. This CDR3 is built from 17 residues. The ends were cut back, 3 bases at V and 7 bases at J, with 25 bases in the middle. The CDR3 spells CASSEGTGGGAFREQYF. The CDR3 DNA is TGTGCCAGCAGTGAGGGGACCGGGGGCGGGGCCTTCCGGGAGCAGTACTTC.

This clonotype showed up many times. V usage is TRBV7-2 and J usage is TRBJ2-5; TRBD2 is a possible D gene (5 bases). V lost 0 bases to trimming and J lost 1 base, with 9 bases between them. The CDR3 totals 15 residues. Germline V gives CDR1 SGHTA, CDR2 FQGNSA. The CDR3: CASSLAGSTQETQYF. CDR3 bases: TGTGCCAGCAGCTTAGCGGGGAGCACCCAAGAGACCCAGTACTTC.

This clonotype appeared many times. The chain carries TRBV28 and TRBJ1-2; 8 positions agree with TRBD1. This CDR3 comprises 14 residues. V gave up 6 bases and J gave up 4 bases; unmatched junction bases: 7. Germline loops: CDR1 MDHEN, CDR2 SYDVKM. The CDR3 DNA reads as TGTGCCAGCAGGGCGGACAGGGAAGGCTATGGCTACACCTTC. This codes for CASRADREGYGYTF.

There are many counts of this clonotype. The V call is TRBV28, the J call TRBJ2-4, with D hard to call. Trimming pared 8 bases from V and 3 bases from J, leaving 14 bases between. The CDR3 has 14 amino acids. Germline assignment: CDR1 MDHEN and CDR2 SYDVKM. CDR3 DNA sequence: TGTGCCAGCCTTCCCAGACGGAACAAAAACATTCAGTACTTC. Translating gives CASLPRRNKNIQYF.

The rearrangement links TRBV5-1 to TRBJ2-6, with 8 bases fitting TRBD2. The germline V gene has CDR1 SGHRS and CDR2 YFSETQ. The CDR3 is 17 residues long. Unmatched junction bases numbered 4, after V lost 0 bases and J lost 2 bases. CDR3 DNA: TGCGCCAGCAGCTTGGCAAGCGGGAGAACTGGGGCCAACGTCCTGACTTTC. This encodes CASSLASGRTGANVLTF. Full variable domain (missing parts from reference TRBV5-1 and TRBJ2-6): KAGVTQTPRYLIKTRGQQVTLSCSPISGHRSVSWYQQTPGQGLQFLFEYFSETQRNKGNFPGRFSGRQFSNSRSEMNVSTLELGDSALYLCASSLASGRTGANVLTFGAGSRLTVL.

This clonotype was picked up many times. This chain's CDR3 is CASSYSVGQPQHF. The CDR3 nucleotides read TGTGCCAGCAGTTACTCCGTTGGGCAGCCCCAGCATTTT. The chain combines TRBV6-2 or TRBV6-3 with TRBJ1-5; unclear D gene. Germline V gives CDR1 MNHEY, CDR2 SVGEGT. The CDR3 spans 13 residues. With 0 bases removed from V and 7 bases from J, the gap between germline ends came to 7 bases.

The chain carries TRBV2 and TRBJ2-7; TRBD2 is a possible D gene (5 bases). This CDR3 comprises 12 residues. V was pared by 6 bases and J by 3 bases, with 9 bases between. The germline V gene has CDR1 SNHLY and CDR2 FYNNEI. CDR3 nucleotides: TGTGCCAGCAGGATAGGACTCTACGAGCAGTACTTC. Its protein is CASRIGLYEQYF.

CDR3 coding DNA: TGTGCCTGGAGTGCGGGGCTAGCGGGAACCTACGAGCAGTACTTC. Amino acid sequence: CAWSAGLAGTYEQYF. The V and J genes are TRBV30 and TRBJ2-7; 9 bases are a match to TRBD2. Trimming cost V 1 base and J 2 bases; bases outside gene matches: 6. This CDR3 contains 15 residues. Germline CDR1 is GTSNPN and CDR2 is SVGIG (reference sequence).

This clonotype came up many times. This chain links TRBV7-9 with TRBJ2-7; D is possibly TRBD1 or TRBD2 (5 bases each). The V and J ends lost 5 bases and 2 bases respectively, with 16 bases between them. In germline, CDR1 is SEHNR, CDR2 FQNEAQ (reference sequence). The CDR3 length is 15 residues. In DNA, the CDR3 is TGTGCCAGCAGCCATCCATGGGACGGTACCTACGAGCAGTACTTC. This translates into CASSHPWDGTYEQYF.

At least ten counts were recorded for this clonotype. The genes are TRBV5-1 and TRBJ1-1, with TRBD1 as a possible D gene (5 bases). CDR1 and CDR2 (germline): SGHRS, YFSETQ. The CDR3 totals 16 residues. V was cut by 4 bases and J by 2 bases, with 18 bases left in between. The CDR3 sequence: CASSRGTNSHNTEAFF. CDR3 nucleotides: TGCGCCAGCAGCAGGGGCACAAACAGCCATAACACTGAAGCTTTCTTT.

The sample holds many counts of this clonotype. The V call is TRBV6-5, the J call TRBJ1-2; possible D gene TRBD1, 6 bases. Trimming shortened V by 5 bases and J by 8 bases, and 15 bases separated the two germline ends. The CDR3 consists of 13 residues. Looked up from germline, CDR1 is MNHEY and CDR2 is SVGAGI. The CDR3 loop is CASSLDRLNGYTF. As DNA, the CDR3 is TGTGCCAGCAGTCTCGACAGGTTGAACGGCTACACCTTC.

This sequence joins TRBV6-2 or TRBV6-3 and TRBJ2-2; 7 bases are a match to TRBD2. CDR1 and CDR2 from the germline V gene are MNHEY and SVGEGT. This CDR3 comprises 15 residues. J gave up 5 bases and V 4 bases, and 7 bases lay outside the gene matches. CDR3 residues: CASSFTGAGTGELFF. CDR3 bases: TGTGCCAGCAGTTTCACAGGAGCGGGAACCGGGGAGCTGTTTTTT.

This clonotype has ten or more counts. The V call is TRBV20-1, the J call TRBJ1-5; D unresolved. The germline V gene has CDR1 DFQATT and CDR2 SNEGSKA (reference sequence). The CDR3 sequence is 12 residues long. Trimming stripped 0 bases from V and 11 bases from J, with 11 bases between. This chain's CDR3 is CSARDASEAQHF. CDR3 sequence (DNA): TGCAGTGCTAGAGATGCCAGTGAAGCCCAGCATTTT.